The source of this TCR beta chain is a study of CD8 T cells in ankylosing spondylitis. Quantitative barcoded 5'-RACE was used to prepare TCR beta libraries. TCRdb re-called the 5' RACE reads with MiXCR, one entry per CDR3 protein. The sample carries some 700,000 distinct CDR3 sequences, around 19% recorded once. With respect to this clonotype: The target antigen is unknown.

From germline, CDR1 is DFQATT and CDR2 SNEGSKA (reference sequence). The CDR3 has 16 amino acids. Losses at the gene ends were 6 bases for V and 6 bases for J; bases not matched to a gene: 20. General study findings and limits: Those disease-linked clones were CD8+; they were also relatively rare in peripheral blood. A TCR beta motif of several highly homologous variants appeared characteristic of ankylosing spondylitis blood. Reported data indicate significant enrichment of disease-linked clones within matched ankylosing spondylitis synovial fluid.

The chain links TRBV20-1 to TRBJ2-7; TRBD2 matches 7 bases. The clonotype originates from a male donor with ankylosing spondylitis. The material sequenced was blood, either unsorted or a sorted T cell fraction (not recorded which). The CDR3 loop reads CSAAGPTRGRVFEQYF. CDR3 sequence (DNA): TGCAGTGCCGCGGGGCCCACCCGGGGGAGGGTATTCGAGCAGTACTTC.